This passage covers 5 T cell receptor beta chains from one sample sequenced in a study of OX40 agonist ivuxolimab in advanced cancers. Library construction relied on the immunoSEQ multiplex PCR assay. In TCRdb, the immuneACCESS table is reduced to in-frame sequences with V and J assigned. These tables do not hold every clone; where another copy was compared, an unresolved V gene accounts for under half, and the others remain unexplained. Present in this sample are 65,000 to 95,000 clones, around nine tenths of which were seen just once. Of the sample, about 2.3% falls within the top ten clones. This specimen consisted of CD4+ or CD8+ T cells sorted from blood, obtained in a trial of the OX40 agonist ivuxolimab. These receptors all stem from an adult with an advanced solid tumor such as melanoma, head and neck, liver or kidney cancer.

V and J are TRBV5-4 and TRBJ2-1; 9 nucleotides line up with TRBD2. This CDR3 has 15 residues. Germline loops: CDR1 SGHNT, CDR2 YYREEE (reference sequence). V trimming: 6 bases; J trimming: 10 bases; junction bases outside the gene matches: 14. CDR3 coding DNA: TGTGCCAGCATCTCTTGGGCGGGAGGGCCCCAGGAGCAGTTCTTC. Translated: CASISWAGGPQEQFF.

The chain joins TRBV6-6 to TRBJ1-1; no definite D call. Trimming stripped 6 bases from V and 0 bases from J, with 11 bases between. This CDR3 has 14 residues. Germline CDR1 is MNHNY and CDR2 is SVGAGI (reference sequence). The CDR3 region has the DNA TGTGCCAGCAGAAACAAGGGCTTGAACACTGAAGCTTTCTTT. Protein: CASRNKGLNTEAFF.

This sequence joins TRBV6-5 and TRBJ2-5; D gene uncertain. The germline V and J ends were trimmed by 6 bases and 6 bases, with 2 bases remaining between them. This CDR3 is built from 9 residues. In germline, CDR1 is MNHEY, CDR2 SVGAGI. CDR3 nucleotide sequence: TGTGCCAGCAGGAAGACCCAGTACTTC. This sequence encodes CASRKTQYF.

The chain recombines TRBV6-1 with TRBJ2-7; 7 bases are shared with TRBD2. CDR1 and CDR2 from the germline V gene are MNHNS and SASEGT. The trim removed 6 bases at V and 7 bases at J, leaving 3 bases unmatched. The length of the CDR3 is 11 residues. CDR3 loop: CASRASGEQYF. The DNA for the CDR3 is TGTGCCAGCAGGGCTAGCGGAGAGCAGTACTTC.

This chain connects TRBV28 to TRBJ2-2, with 10 bases fitting TRBD2. V dropped 3 bases and J dropped 4; count of bases not matched to a gene: 11. This CDR3 is 18 amino acids long. The germline CDR1 and CDR2 sequences are MDHEN and SYDVKM. CDR3 nucleotide sequence: TGTGCCAGCAGTTTCTGGACTAGCGGCAGACGGGGCACCGGGGAGCTGTTTTTT. Translating it yields CASSFWTSGRRGTGELFF.